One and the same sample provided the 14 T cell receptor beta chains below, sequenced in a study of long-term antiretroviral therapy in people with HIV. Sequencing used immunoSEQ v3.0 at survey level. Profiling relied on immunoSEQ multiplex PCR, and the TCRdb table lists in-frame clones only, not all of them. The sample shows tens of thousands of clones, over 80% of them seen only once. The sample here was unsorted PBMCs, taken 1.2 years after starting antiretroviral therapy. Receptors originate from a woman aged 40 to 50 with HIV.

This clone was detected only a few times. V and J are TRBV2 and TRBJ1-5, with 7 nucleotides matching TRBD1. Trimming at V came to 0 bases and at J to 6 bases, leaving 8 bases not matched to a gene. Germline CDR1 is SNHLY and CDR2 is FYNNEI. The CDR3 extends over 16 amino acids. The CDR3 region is CASSEAGTEVFQPQHF. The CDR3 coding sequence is TGTGCCAGCAGTGAAGCCGGGACAGAGGTTTTTCAGCCCCAGCATTTT. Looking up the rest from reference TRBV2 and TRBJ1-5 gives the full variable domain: EPEVTQTPSHQVTQMGQEVILRCVPISNHLYFYWYRQILGQKVEFLVSFYNNEISEKSEIFDDQFSVERPDGSNFTLKIRSTKLEDSAMYFCASSEAGTEVFQPQHFGDGTRLSIL.

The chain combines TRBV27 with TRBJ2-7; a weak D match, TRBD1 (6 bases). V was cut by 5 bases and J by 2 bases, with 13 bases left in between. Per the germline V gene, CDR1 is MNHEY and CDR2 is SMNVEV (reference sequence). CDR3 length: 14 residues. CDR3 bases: TGTGCCAGCAGTGCCAACAGGGAAGCCTACGAGCAGTACTTC. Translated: CASSANREAYEQYF.

The CDR3 nucleotides read TGTGCCAGTAGTATAAGGAGGCCCATGGATACGCAGTATTTT. It translates to CASSIRRPMDTQYF. The chain recombines TRBV19 with TRBJ2-3, with D possibly being TRBD2 (5 bases). CDR3 length: 14 residues. Trimming took 2 bases from V and 6 from J, leaving 12 bases between them. Germline CDR1 is LNHDA and CDR2 is SQIVND (reference sequence).

CDR3 nucleotides: TGTGCCAGCAGGTCCGGGACAGGGTATGGCTACACCTTC. This gives the protein CASRSGTGYGYTF. This chain uses TRBV6-5 with TRBJ1-2; 9 bases are shared with TRBD1. CDR3 length: 13 amino acids. With V trimmed by 6 bases and J by 5 bases, 4 bases remained unmatched. The V gene's germline CDR1 is MNHEY and CDR2 SVGAGI.

The CDR3 DNA reads as TGTGCCAGCAGCTCGCAAGTGGTGAACAACGAGCAGTACTTC. Protein product: CASSSQVVNNEQYF. The chain combines TRBV5-5 with TRBJ2-7; D is unresolved. Germline CDR1 is SGHKS and CDR2 is YYEKEE (reference sequence). CDR3 length equals 14 residues. Between the trimmed V and J ends, which lost 3 bases and 5 bases, there was a span of 15 bases.

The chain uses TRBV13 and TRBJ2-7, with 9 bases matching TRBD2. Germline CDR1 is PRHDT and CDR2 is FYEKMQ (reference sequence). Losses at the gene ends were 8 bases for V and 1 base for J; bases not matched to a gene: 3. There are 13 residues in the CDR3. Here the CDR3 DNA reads TGTGCCAGCGGGCGGGGGGGGTCCTACGAGCAGTACTTC. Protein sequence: CASGRGGSYEQYF.

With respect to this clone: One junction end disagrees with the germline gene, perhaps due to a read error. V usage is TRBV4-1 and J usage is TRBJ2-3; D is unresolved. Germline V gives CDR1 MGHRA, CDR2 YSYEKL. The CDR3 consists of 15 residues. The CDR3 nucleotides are TGCGCCAGCAGCCAAGACACCCCCAGCATAGATACGCAGTATTTT. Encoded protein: CASSQDTPSIDTQYF.

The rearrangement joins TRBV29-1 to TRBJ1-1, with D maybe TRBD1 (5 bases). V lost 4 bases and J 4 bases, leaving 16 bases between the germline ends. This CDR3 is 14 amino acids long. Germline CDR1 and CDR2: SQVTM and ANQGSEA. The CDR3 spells CSVGWAGRGTEAFF. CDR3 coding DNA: TGCAGCGTTGGCTGGGCGGGACGGGGCACTGAAGCTTTCTTT.

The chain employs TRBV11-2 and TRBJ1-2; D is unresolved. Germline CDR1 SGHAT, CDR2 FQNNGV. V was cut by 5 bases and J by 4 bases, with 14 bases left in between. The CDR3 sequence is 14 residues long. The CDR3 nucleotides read TGTGCCAGCAGCCCGTCGGACGGGCCCTATGGCTACACCTTC. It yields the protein CASSPSDGPYGYTF.

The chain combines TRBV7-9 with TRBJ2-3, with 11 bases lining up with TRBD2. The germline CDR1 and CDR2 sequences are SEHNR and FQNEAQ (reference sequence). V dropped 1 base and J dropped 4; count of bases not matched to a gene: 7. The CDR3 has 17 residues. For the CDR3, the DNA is TGTGCCAGCAGCTTAGTTCAACTAGCGGGAGTGGCAGATACGCAGTATTTT. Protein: CASSLVQLAGVADTQYF.

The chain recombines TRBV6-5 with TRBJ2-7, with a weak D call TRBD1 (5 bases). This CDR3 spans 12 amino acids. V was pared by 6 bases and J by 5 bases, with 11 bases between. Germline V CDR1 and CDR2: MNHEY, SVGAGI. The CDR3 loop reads CASRGQGHEQYF. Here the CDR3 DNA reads TGTGCCAGCAGAGGTCAGGGCCACGAGCAGTACTTC.

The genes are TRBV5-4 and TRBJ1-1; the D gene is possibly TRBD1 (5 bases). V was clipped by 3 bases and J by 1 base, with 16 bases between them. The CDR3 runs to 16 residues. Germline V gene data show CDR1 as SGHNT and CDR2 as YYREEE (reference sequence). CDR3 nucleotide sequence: TGTGCCAGCAGCTGGGCAAGAGGGGAGAAGAACACTGAAGCTTTCTTT. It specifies CASSWARGEKNTEAFF.

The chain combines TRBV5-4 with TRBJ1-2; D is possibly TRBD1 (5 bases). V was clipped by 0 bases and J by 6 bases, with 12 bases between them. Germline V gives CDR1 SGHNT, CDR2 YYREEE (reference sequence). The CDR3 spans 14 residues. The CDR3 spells CASSLGDRLNGYTF. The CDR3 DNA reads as TGTGCCAGCAGCTTGGGAGACAGATTGAATGGCTACACCTTC.

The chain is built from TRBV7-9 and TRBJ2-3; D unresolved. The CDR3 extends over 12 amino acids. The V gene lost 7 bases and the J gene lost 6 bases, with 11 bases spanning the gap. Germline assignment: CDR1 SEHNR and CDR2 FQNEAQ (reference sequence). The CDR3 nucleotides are TGTGCCAGCAACCCCCATGAGGATACGCAGTATTTT. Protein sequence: CASNPHEDTQYF.